The 15 T cell receptor beta chains listed next were all sequenced from one sample in a study of blood T cell repertoires in COVID-19. The assay was immunoSEQ multiplex PCR, and TCRdb's table has in-frame clones only and misses some. The table has 250,000 or so clones, 80% to 95% seen once. The sequencing input was PBMCs or T cells enriched from blood (not recorded which). These receptors were taken from a middle-aged man who had been exposed to COVID-19.

This clone was detected only once. The chain uses TRBV23-1 and TRBJ2-2; D not resolved. TRBV23-1 is sorted into the ORF group, with uncertain function. Trimming took 6 bases from V and 4 from J, leaving 9 bases between them. The CDR3 length is 13 residues. The CDR3 nucleotides read TGCGCCAGCAGGCCTTCTAGCACCGGGGAGCTGTTTTTT. Residues: CASRPSSTGELFF.

This clone came up once. The chain is built from TRBV10-3 and TRBJ1-1, with 12 positions matching TRBD1. CDR3 length equals 18 residues. CDR1 and CDR2 (germline): ENHRY, SYGVKD. J lost 6 bases, V lost 6 bases, and 17 bases had no gene match. The chain's CDR3 is CAISLSPGTGGSSAEAFF. In DNA form, the CDR3 reads TGTGCCATCAGCCTTAGTCCCGGGACAGGGGGCAGCAGCGCTGAAGCTTTCTTT.

The chain has TRBV10-3 and TRBJ2-2; 8 nucleotides align to TRBD2. The CDR3 consists of 16 residues. V lost 6 bases and J lost 4; bases outside the gene matches: 10. Germline V CDR1 and CDR2: ENHRY, SYGVKD. The DNA of the CDR3 is TGTGCCATCAGCCCTTCTGGAGCGGGAGCCACCGGGGAGCTGTTTTTT. Encoded protein: CAISPSGAGATGELFF.

The chain combines TRBV3-1 (or the pseudogene TRBV3-2) with TRBJ1-6; D is ambiguous. The ends were cut back, 4 bases at V and 8 bases at J, with 15 bases in the middle. The CDR3 has 15 residues. CDR1 is LGHDT and CDR2 is YNNKEL in the germline V gene (reference sequence). The CDR3 is CASSRVAGIDSPLHF. CDR3 coding DNA: TGTGCCAGCAGCCGGGTTGCGGGGATAGATTCACCCCTCCACTTT.

The V and J genes are TRBV11-2 and TRBJ2-5; D call uncertain. The CDR3 is 12 residues long. Germline V gives CDR1 SGHAT, CDR2 FQNNGV. Trimming removed 3 bases at V and 0 bases at J, with 2 bases between. As DNA, the CDR3 is TGTGCCAGCAGCTTCAACCAAGAGACCCAGTACTTC. Protein sequence: CASSFNQETQYF.

This chain connects TRBV3-1 (or the pseudogene TRBV3-2) to TRBJ2-7; D call uncertain. Germline lookup yields CDR1 LGHDT and CDR2 YNNKEL (reference sequence). This CDR3 contains 13 residues. V shed 4 bases and J shed 2 bases, with 9 bases lying between them. CDR3: CASSLPFPYEQYF. CDR3 coding DNA: TGTGCCAGCAGCCTTCCTTTTCCCTACGAGCAGTACTTC.

V gene TRBV11-3 combines with J gene TRBJ1-3, with D hard to call. This CDR3 spans 13 amino acids. CDR1 is SGHNT, CDR2 YENEEA, per germline. Trimming took 10 bases from V and 1 from J, leaving 11 bases between them. DNA for the CDR3: TGTGCCACCGAGTTGCGATCTGGAAACACCATATATTTT. This translates into CATELRSGNTIYF.

V and J are TRBV28 and TRBJ1-3; D unclear. CDR1 MDHEN and CDR2 SYDVKM come from the germline V gene. The CDR3 spans 18 residues. The V gene lost 2 bases and the J gene lost 0 bases, with 17 bases spanning the gap. The CDR3 loop reads CASSLAFGVGSSGNTIYF. CDR3 coding DNA: TGTGCCAGCAGTTTAGCTTTCGGGGTGGGTTCCTCTGGAAACACCATATATTTT.

This chain joins TRBV7-2 and TRBJ2-2, with 10 bases that match TRBD2. After removal of 1 base from V and 4 bases from J, the junction contained 6 bases not matched to a gene. The CDR3 length is 17 residues. In germline, CDR1 is SGHTA, CDR2 FQGNSA. CDR3 loop: CASSLVASGSGTGELFF. CDR3 nucleotide sequence: TGTGCCAGCAGCTTAGTGGCTAGCGGGAGTGGCACCGGGGAGCTGTTTTTT. Combining the CDR3 with reference TRBV7-2 and TRBJ2-2 gives the whole variable domain GAGVSQSPSNKVTEKGKDVELRCDPISGHTALYWYRQSLGQGLEFLIYFQGNSAPDKSGLPSDRFSAERTGGSVSTLTIQRTQQEDSAVYLCASSLVASGSGTGELFFGEGSRLTVL.

The genes are TRBV6-5 and TRBJ1-1; TRBD1 agrees at 11 bases. After removal of 5 bases from V and 3 bases from J, the junction contained 5 bases not matched to a gene. This CDR3 contains 15 residues. CDR1 and CDR2 from the germline V gene are MNHEY and SVGAGI. The CDR3 region has the DNA TGTGCCAGCAGTCAGGGACAGGGGGTCTACACTGAAGCTTTCTTT. It specifies CASSQGQGVYTEAFF.

The rearrangement links TRBV4-3 to TRBJ2-3; D ambiguous. V dropped 4 bases and J dropped 0 bases, with 14 bases sitting between them. Looked up from germline, CDR1 is LGHNA and CDR2 is YSLEER. The CDR3 runs 16 residues. The DNA for the CDR3 is TGCGCCAGCAGCCCAGAACTCCTGTCTAGCACAGATACGCAGTATTTT. It translates to CASSPELLSSTDTQYF.

This chain joins TRBV28 and TRBJ1-1, with 9 bases matching TRBD1. The V gene's germline CDR1 is MDHEN and CDR2 SYDVKM. The CDR3 loop spans 15 amino acids. Trimming removed 5 bases from V and 1 base from J; junction bases left unmatched: 5. CDR3 coding DNA: TGTGCCAGCAGTCCCTCGACAGGGGGGAACACTGAAGCTTTCTTT. This encodes CASSPSTGGNTEAFF. Full variable domain (outside the CDR3, taken from reference TRBV28 and TRBJ1-1): DVKVTQSSRYLVKRTGEKVFLECVQDMDHENMFWYRQDPGLGLRLIYFSYDVKMKEKGDIPEGYSVSREKKERFSLILESASTNQTSMYLCASSPSTGGNTEAFFGQGTRLTVV.

CDR3 bases: TGTGCCAGCAGCTTCGGAGAGTCAGATACGCAGTATTTT. Its translation: CASSFGESDTQYF. This chain connects TRBV7-3 to TRBJ2-3, with D unresolved. Between the trimmed V and J ends, which lost 3 bases and 4 bases, there was a span of 8 bases. Germline V lookup: CDR1 SGHTA, CDR2 FQGTGA. This CDR3 contains 13 residues.

This chain uses TRBV7-2 with TRBJ2-7; the match to TRBD2 covers 7 bases. CDR1 is SGHTA and CDR2 is FQGNSA in the germline V gene. The CDR3 is 15 residues long. The V segment lost 5 bases and the J segment 1 base; nucleotides outside the gene matches: 8. The CDR3 coding sequence is TGTGCCAGCAGCCCGTCGACTAGCCGGTCCTACGAGCAGTACTTC. Its protein product is CASSPSTSRSYEQYF. Based on the CDR3 plus reference TRBV7-2 and TRBJ2-7, the full variable domain is GAGVSQSPSNKVTEKGKDVELRCDPISGHTALYWYRQSLGQGLEFLIYFQGNSAPDKSGLPSDRFSAERTGGSVSTLTIQRTQQEDSAVYLCASSPSTSRSYEQYFGPGTRLTVT.

The CDR3 nucleotides are TGTGCCAGCAGCGAATACCTGGGACTAGCGGATGGGTCGTCCTACAATGAGCAGTTCTTC. Its protein is CASSEYLGLADGSSYNEQFF. The chain has TRBV27 and TRBJ2-1; TRBD2 matches 11 bases. The V and J ends lost 6 bases and 1 base, in that order; junction bases with no gene match: 17. Germline lookup yields CDR1 MNHEY and CDR2 SMNVEV (reference sequence). This CDR3 is 20 amino acids long.